Listed below are T cell receptor beta chains from one sample, sequenced in a study of blood T cell repertoires in COVID-19. Sequenced by immunoSEQ multiplex PCR; TCRdb stores in-frame clones only, minus some. Here the sample spans 200,000 or so clones, 80% to 90% being singletons. Sequenced material: PBMCs or T cells enriched from blood (not recorded which). The receptors shown here come from a woman aged 40-49 years with acute COVID-19. Each CDR3 is given with its conserved first and last residue. Each record gives: D gene, J gene, V gene, CDR3 DNA, CDR3 protein. The D gene is left open where the match is weak.

d_call: TRBD1
j_call: TRBJ1-1
v_call: TRBV30
cdr3_nt: TGTGCCTGGTACAGGGGACCTGGGACTGAAGCTTTCTTT
cdr3_aa: CAWYRGPGTEAFF

d_call: TRBD1
j_call: TRBJ2-1
v_call: TRBV9
cdr3_nt: TGTGCCAGCAGTCATAATACCGGGACAGGGGAGGAAATCTACTCCTACAATGAGCAGTTCTTC
cdr3_aa: CASSHNTGTGEEIYSYNEQFF

d_call: -
j_call: TRBJ1-4
v_call: TRBV7-9
cdr3_nt: TGTGCCAGCAGCCGGGACTCTAATGAAAAACTGTTTTTT
cdr3_aa: CASSRDSNEKLFF

d_call: -
j_call: TRBJ2-2
v_call: TRBV24-1
cdr3_nt: TGTGCCACCAGTGATTCCGCAGGGATCACCGGGGAGCTGTTTTTT
cdr3_aa: CATSDSAGITGELFF

d_call: TRBD1
j_call: TRBJ1-2
v_call: TRBV5-5
cdr3_nt: TGTGCCAGCAGCAAGGGACAGACTAACTATGGCTACACCTTC
cdr3_aa: CASSKGQTNYGYTF

d_call: -
j_call: TRBJ1-1
v_call: TRBV4-1
cdr3_nt: TGCGCCAGCAGCCAAGATCGGGACACTGAAGCTTTCTTT
cdr3_aa: CASSQDRDTEAFF

d_call: -
j_call: TRBJ2-5
v_call: TRBV7-2
cdr3_nt: TGTGCCAGCAGCTTAGGGTGGGGAAGGGGTCTGCAAGAGACCCAGTACTTC
cdr3_aa: CASSLGWGRGLQETQYF

d_call: TRBD1
j_call: TRBJ1-3
v_call: TRBV18
cdr3_nt: TGTGCCAGCTCACCATCGACAGGGACGGGAAACACCATATATTTT
cdr3_aa: CASSPSTGTGNTIYF

d_call: -
j_call: TRBJ2-2
v_call: TRBV4-2
cdr3_nt: TGTGCCAGCAGCGTAACCACTAGTGTAACGTCCGGGGAGCTGTTTTTT
cdr3_aa: CASSVTTSVTSGELFF

d_call: TRBD1
j_call: TRBJ1-5
v_call: TRBV19
cdr3_nt: TGTGCCAGTAGTTGGGGACAGGCGGGTCAGCCCCAGCATTTT
cdr3_aa: CASSWGQAGQPQHF

d_call: -
j_call: TRBJ1-1
v_call: TRBV11-3
cdr3_nt: TGTGCCAGCAGCTCTTCACCGGACACTGAAGCTTTCTTT
cdr3_aa: CASSSSPDTEAFF